Listed below are T cell receptor beta chains from one sample, sequenced in a study of cytomegalovirus exposure and HLA in healthy donors. TCRdb's table, derived via immunoSEQ multiplex PCR, lists solely in-frame clones and lacks some. Of tens of thousands of clones in the sample, roughly 93% are singletons; the top ten hold roughly 1.9%. Sequenced sample: PBMCs. These receptor sequences come from a young man in good health and CMV-seronegative. CDR3s include the opening cysteine and the closing phenylalanine or tryptophan.

J,V,CDR3
TRBJ2-1,TRBV4-1,CASSSGGLAGGRHEQFF
TRBJ2-5,TRBV27,CASSWGLAGARETQYF
TRBJ2-7,TRBV5-1,CASSLGPSDRERTEQYF
TRBJ2-7,TRBV5-8,CASGRGGRASGEQYF
TRBJ1-3,TRBV5-5,CASSPDYGGNTIYF
TRBJ2-5,TRBV5-1,CASSFLTSEETQYF
TRBJ2-3,TRBV7-6,CASSLGAPTDTQYF
TRBJ1-3,TRBV7-8,CASSLGQGFSGNTIYF
TRBJ1-1,TRBV27,CASSATGELKLVSAFF
TRBJ1-5,TRBV2,CASADIVVGNQPQHF
TRBJ2-7,TRBV29-1,CSARDRGYEQYF
TRBJ2-3,TRBV7-9,CASTLGPVGTQYF
TRBJ2-1,TRBV13,CASSSPSGGVYNEQFF
TRBJ1-5,TRBV19,CASSIGRVQPQHF
TRBJ1-1,TRBV19,CASSRLNRGMNTEAFF
TRBJ2-6,TRBV6-1,CASSLRFSGANVLTF
TRBJ1-4,TRBV5-8,CASSFRQGGEKLFF
TRBJ1-3,TRBV5-5,CASSPKIPGNTIYF
TRBJ2-1,TRBV5-5,CASGGQYNEQFF
TRBJ1-5,TRBV6-1,CASSSTGLNQPQHF
TRBJ2-3,TRBV4-2,CASSSTSAGRTDTQYF
TRBJ2-1,TRBV7-9,CASSHGQGRDEQFF
TRBJ1-4,TRBV6-5,CASSYSKGAANEKLFF
TRBJ1-2,TRBV5-8,CASSGGDRVDVLYGYTF
TRBJ1-3,TRBV6-5,CASTYLSGTGNTIYF
TRBJ2-7,TRBV11-2,CASSNRDRGYEQYF
TRBJ2-2,TRBV10-3,CATTHGGNTNTGELFF
TRBJ1-3,TRBV28,CASAPVPGNTIYF
TRBJ1-1,TRBV6-5,CASSQKYRGLTEAFF
TRBJ1-1,TRBV28,CASSSQGPNTEAFF
TRBJ2-2,TRBV4-1,CASSPRGSPGHTGELFF
TRBJ2-5,TRBV14,CASSLGTSGRETQYF
TRBJ2-6,TRBV5-8,CASSFDRGPAGANVLTF
TRBJ2-7,TRBV28,CASRYRGSGYEQYF
TRBJ2-3,TRBV6-4,CASSDSRDGRAGDTQYF
TRBJ2-4,TRBV4-2,CASSQDTGVNMDIQYF
TRBJ1-4,TRBV5-1,CASSSQGEKLFF
-,TRBV7-6,CASSLEKTGYYEQYF
TRBJ2-7,TRBV19,CASSRQGNEQYF
TRBJ2-5,TRBV4-1,CASSQGQGEQETQYF
TRBJ2-5,TRBV6-5,CASSYREQETQYF
TRBJ1-1,TRBV6-6,CASSYPQAEAFF
TRBJ2-5,TRBV5-6,CASSFGHETQYF
TRBJ2-2,TRBV13,CASSLLRRRTGELFF
TRBJ1-3,TRBV28,CASKAARAFGNTIYF
TRBJ1-2,TRBV15,CATSREGGALGYTF
TRBJ2-5,TRBV9,CASSVGPVAGGQETQYF
TRBJ2-5,TRBV29-1,CSVALDVRETQYF
TRBJ1-2,TRBV6-5,CASSYSIAGSYGYTF
TRBJ1-2,TRBV2,CASSEGPGYGYTF
TRBJ1-1,TRBV11-2,CASSLWVLAGNTEAFF
TRBJ2-1,TRBV19,CASRTSGKGENEQFF
TRBJ2-1,TRBV6-1,CASSGRGRNEQFF